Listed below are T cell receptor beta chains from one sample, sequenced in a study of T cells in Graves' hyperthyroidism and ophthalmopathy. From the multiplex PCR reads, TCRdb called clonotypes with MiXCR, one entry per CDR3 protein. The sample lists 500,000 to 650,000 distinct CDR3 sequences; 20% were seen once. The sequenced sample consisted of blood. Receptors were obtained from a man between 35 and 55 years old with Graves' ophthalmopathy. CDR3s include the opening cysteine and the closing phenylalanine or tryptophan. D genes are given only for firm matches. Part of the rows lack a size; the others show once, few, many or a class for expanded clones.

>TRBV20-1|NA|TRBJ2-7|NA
CSATLYEQYF
TGCAGTGCTACGCTATACGAGCAGTACTTC
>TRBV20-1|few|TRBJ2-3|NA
CSVYTDTQYF
TGCAGTGTATACACAGATACGCAGTATTTT
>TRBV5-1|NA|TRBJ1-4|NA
CASSLAGTDEKLFF
TGCGCCAGCAGCTTGGCCGGAACAGATGAAAAACTGTTTTTT
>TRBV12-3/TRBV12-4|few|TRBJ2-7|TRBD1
CASSDRGRGSYEQYF
TGTGCCAGCAGCGACAGGGGGCGGGGCTCCTACGAGCAGTACTTC
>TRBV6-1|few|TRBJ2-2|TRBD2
CASSEGRGGYTGELFF
TGTGCCAGCAGTGAGGGACGGGGGGGCTACACCGGGGAGCTGTTTTTT
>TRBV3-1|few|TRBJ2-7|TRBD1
CASEDRGYEQYF
TGTGCCTCCGAGGACAGGGGCTACGAGCAGTACTTC
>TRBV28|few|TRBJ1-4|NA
CASSLGFATNEKLFF
TGTGCCAGCAGTTTGGGCTTTGCAACTAATGAAAAACTGTTTTTT
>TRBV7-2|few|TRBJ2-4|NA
CASSLVPQVSGAKNIQYF
TGTGCCAGCAGCTTAGTCCCCCAGGTCTCGGGGGCGAAAAACATTCAGTACTTC
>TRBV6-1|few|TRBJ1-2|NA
CASSSPGRQYGYTF
TGTGCCAGCAGTTCCCCGGGGCGCCAATATGGCTACACCTTC
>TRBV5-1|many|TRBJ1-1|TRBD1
CASSPRTGVKATEAFF
TGCGCCAGCAGCCCCCGGACAGGGGTCAAGGCCACTGAAGCTTTCTTT
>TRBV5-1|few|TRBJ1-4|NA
CASSYGQPANEKLFF
TGCGCCAGCAGCTACGGACAGCCCGCTAATGAAAAACTGTTTTTT
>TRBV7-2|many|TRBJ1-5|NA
CASSLPGLPNQPQHF
TGTGCCAGCAGCCTACCGGGACTCCCAAATCAGCCCCAGCATTTT
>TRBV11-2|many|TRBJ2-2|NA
CASSGGTGELFF
TGTGCCAGCAGCGGTGGCACCGGGGAGCTGTTTTTT
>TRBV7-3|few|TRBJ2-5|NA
CASSLSGVPQETQYF
TGTGCCAGCAGCTTATCCGGGGTCCCCCAAGAGACCCAGTACTTC
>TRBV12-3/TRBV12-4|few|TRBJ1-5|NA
CASTSQDYQPQHF
TGTGCCAGCACGTCGCAGGACTATCAGCCCCAGCATTTT
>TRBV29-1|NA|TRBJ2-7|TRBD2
CSVKRLAAYEQYF
TGCAGCGTCAAAAGACTAGCTGCCTACGAGCAGTACTTC
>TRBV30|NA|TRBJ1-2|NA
CAWSTEGNYGYTF
TGTGCCTGGAGTACGGAGGGGAACTATGGCTACACCTTC
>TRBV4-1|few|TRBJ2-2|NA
CASSQFMGDGELFF
TGCGCCAGCAGCCAATTTATGGGTGACGGGGAGCTGTTTTTT
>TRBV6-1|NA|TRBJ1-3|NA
CASSDVLPGNTIYF
TGTGCCAGCAGTGATGTGCTACCTGGAAACACCATATATTTT
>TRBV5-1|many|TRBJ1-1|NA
CASSLKPHTEAFF
TGCGCCAGCAGCTTGAAGCCCCACACTGAAGCTTTCTTT
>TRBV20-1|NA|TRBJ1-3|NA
CSAGGTLPLSGNTIYF
TGCAGTGCTGGGGGGACTCTACCCCTTTCTGGAAACACCATATATTTT
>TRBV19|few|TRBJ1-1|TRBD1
CASSDDRGRFPEAFF
TGTGCCAGTAGTGATGACAGGGGGCGCTTCCCTGAAGCTTTCTTT
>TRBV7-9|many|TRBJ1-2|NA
CASSLVSRDGYTF
TGTGCCAGCAGCTTAGTGTCCAGGGATGGCTACACCTTC